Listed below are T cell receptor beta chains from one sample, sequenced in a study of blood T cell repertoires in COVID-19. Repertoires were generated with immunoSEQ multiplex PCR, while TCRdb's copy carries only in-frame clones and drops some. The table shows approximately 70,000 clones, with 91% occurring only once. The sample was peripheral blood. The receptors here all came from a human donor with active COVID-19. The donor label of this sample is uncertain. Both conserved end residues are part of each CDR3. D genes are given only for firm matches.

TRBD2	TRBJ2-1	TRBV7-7	CASSLLPSGKGEQFF
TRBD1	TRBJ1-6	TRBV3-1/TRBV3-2	CASSLDRGNSPLHF
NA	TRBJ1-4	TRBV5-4	CASSFGTDYGEKLFF
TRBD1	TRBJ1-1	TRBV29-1	CSVLHYRGAVEAFF
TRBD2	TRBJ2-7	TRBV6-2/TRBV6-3	CASSSSREAEQYF
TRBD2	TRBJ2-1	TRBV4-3	CASSQDWGGEQFF
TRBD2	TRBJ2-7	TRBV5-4	CASSLGPTSGSYEQYF
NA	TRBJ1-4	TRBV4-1	CASSPRTRGLNEKLFF
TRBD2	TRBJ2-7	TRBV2	CASSAGGPYEQYF
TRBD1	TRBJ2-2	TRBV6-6	CASSQTGAGELFF
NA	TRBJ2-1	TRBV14	CASNHLRYNEQFF
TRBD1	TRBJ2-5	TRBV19	CASSIDRGLGQETQYF
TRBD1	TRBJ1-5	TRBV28	CAIKRDSSNQPQHF
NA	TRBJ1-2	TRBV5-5	CASSLVKQDSIGYTF
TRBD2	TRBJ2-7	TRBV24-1	CATSGPLAGGSYEQYF
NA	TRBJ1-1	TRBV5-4	CASSSPVNTEAFF
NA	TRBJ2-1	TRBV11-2	CASTSETGPYNEQFF
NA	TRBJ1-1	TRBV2	CASSTLQGRTEAFF
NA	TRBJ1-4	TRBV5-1	CASSLSGGNGEKLFF
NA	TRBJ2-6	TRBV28	CASSSRRRSHSGANVLTF
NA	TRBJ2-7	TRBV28	CASSRGQPYEQYF
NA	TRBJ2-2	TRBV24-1	CATSPRTGRTGELFF
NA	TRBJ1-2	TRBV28	CASTNPDRFDGYTF
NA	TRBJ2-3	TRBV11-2	CASSLDRGTDTQYF
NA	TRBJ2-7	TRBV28	CASAGRFYEQYF
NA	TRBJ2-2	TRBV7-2	CASSLDREAGELFF
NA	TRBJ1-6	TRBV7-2	CASRSWESNSPLHF